This T cell receptor (beta chain) derives from a study of cytotoxic CD8 clonotypes in ibrutinib-treated CLL. With regard to this clone: No antigen is known for it.

Here immunoSEQ multiplex PCR was the method, and the copy in TCRdb shows in-frame clones only, minus some. Here the sample spans a few hundred thousand clones, about three quarters being singletons. Whole-study findings and limits: Sampling time points were not equivalent between sustained-remission and progressing patients.

Sequenced here: PBMCs, sampled after 24 months of ibrutinib treatment. The TCR comes from a human donor with chronic lymphocytic leukemia.

CDR3 sequence reads: CASSLTSANYEQYF. The DNA for the CDR3 is TGCGCCAGCAGCTTGACTTCGGCTAACTACGAGCAGTACTTC. The chain has TRBV5-1 and TRBJ2-7, with D hard to call. The germline gives CDR1 SGHRS, CDR2 YFSETQ. The CDR3 contains 14 residues. V shed 1 base and J shed 3 bases, with 11 bases lying between them. The variable domain in full, completed from reference TRBV5-1 and TRBJ2-7, reads KAGVTQTPRYLIKTRGQQVTLSCSPISGHRSVSWYQQTPGQGLQFLFEYFSETQRNKGNFPGRFSGRQFSNSRSEMNVSTLELGDSALYLCASSLTSANYEQYFGPGTRLTVT.